This TCR beta chain is drawn from a study of blood T cell repertoires in COVID-19. Study-wide context: COVID-19 samples, acute and convalescent, were from the United States, Italy and Spain. Sources were T cells, B-cell-depleted T cells, or PBMCs; the material itself was cDNA or gDNA.

In the original analysis: Reference gene primers were amplified, and this amplification served to estimate nucleated cell counts. Produced via immunoSEQ multiplex PCR; TCRdb's table is partial and in-frame only. The DNA was the basis for D and trimming; V, J and clone size are from that table. The data hold around 300,000 clones, with 85% to 90% observed a single time. The CDR3 runs to 15 residues. Trimming took off 1 base at V and 0 bases at J, with 8 bases between the two ends. Germline CDR1 and CDR2: SGHDT and YYEEEE. This clonotype was obtained from a woman between 50 and 59 years old with COVID-19, enrolled during active disease. This chain links TRBV5-6 with TRBJ1-5; maybe TRBD1 (5 bases). The sample comprised peripheral blood. This CDR3 reads CASSLRTLSNQPQHF. The CDR3 coding sequence is TGTGCCAGCAGCTTGAGGACACTTAGCAATCAGCCCCAGCATTTT.